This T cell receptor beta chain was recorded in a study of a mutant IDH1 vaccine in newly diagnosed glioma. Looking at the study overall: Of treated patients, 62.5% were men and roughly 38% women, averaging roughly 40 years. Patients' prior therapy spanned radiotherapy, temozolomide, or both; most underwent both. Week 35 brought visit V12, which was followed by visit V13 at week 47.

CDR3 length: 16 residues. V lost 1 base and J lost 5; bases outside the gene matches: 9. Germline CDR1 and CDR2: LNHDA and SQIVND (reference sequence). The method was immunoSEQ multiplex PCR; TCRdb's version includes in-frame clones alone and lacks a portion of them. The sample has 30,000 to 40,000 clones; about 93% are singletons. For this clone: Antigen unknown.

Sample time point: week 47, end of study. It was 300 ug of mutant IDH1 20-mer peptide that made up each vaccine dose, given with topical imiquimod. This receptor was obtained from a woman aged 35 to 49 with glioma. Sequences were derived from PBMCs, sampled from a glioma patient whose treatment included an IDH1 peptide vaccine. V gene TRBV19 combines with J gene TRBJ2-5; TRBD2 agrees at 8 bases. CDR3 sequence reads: CASSIGGGGLRETQYF. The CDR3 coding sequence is TGTGCCAGTAGTATAGGGGGCGGGGGGCTACGGGAGACCCAGTACTTC.